The T cell receptor (beta chain) described here comes from a study of blood T cell repertoires in COVID-19. Whole-study context: T cells, B-cell-depleted T cells, or PBMCs supplied cDNA or gDNA.

CDR1 and CDR2 from the germline V gene are SNHLY and FYNNEI. This CDR3 is built from 13 residues. V dropped 6 bases and J dropped 2 bases, with 11 bases sitting between them. Libraries were prepared by immunoSEQ multiplex PCR; TCRdb keeps only in-frame clonotypes and omits some of them. The sample has some 250,000 clones; approximately 86% are singletons. Source material: peripheral blood. The source is a human donor in a cohort sampled during active COVID-19. The V gene is TRBV2, the J gene TRBJ2-7; the D gene is possibly TRBD2 (6 bases). CDR3: CASSPGTPYEQYF. CDR3 nucleotide sequence: TGTGCCAGCAGCCCCGGGACTCCCTACGAGCAGTACTTC.